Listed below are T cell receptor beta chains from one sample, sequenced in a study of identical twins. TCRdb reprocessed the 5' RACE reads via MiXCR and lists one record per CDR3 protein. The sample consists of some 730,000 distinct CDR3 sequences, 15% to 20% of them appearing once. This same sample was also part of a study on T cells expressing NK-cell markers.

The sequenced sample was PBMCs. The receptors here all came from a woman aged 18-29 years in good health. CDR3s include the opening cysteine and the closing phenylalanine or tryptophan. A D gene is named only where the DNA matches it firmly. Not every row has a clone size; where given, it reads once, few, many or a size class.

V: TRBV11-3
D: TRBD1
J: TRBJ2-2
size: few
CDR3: CASTGDRVAGELFF
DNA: TGTGCCAGCACCGGGGACAGGGTGGCAGGGGAGCTGTTTTTT

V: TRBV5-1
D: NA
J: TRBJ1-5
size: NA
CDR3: CASSWGEYSNQPQHF
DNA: TGCGCCAGCAGCTGGGGGGAGTATAGCAATCAGCCCCAGCATTTT

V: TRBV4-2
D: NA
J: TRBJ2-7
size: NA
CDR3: CASSRGARAEQYF
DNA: TGTGCCAGCAGCCGCGGGGCTCGGGCCGAGCAGTACTTC

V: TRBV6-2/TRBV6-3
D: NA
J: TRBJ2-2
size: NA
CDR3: CASSPAATGTGELFF
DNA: TGTGCCAGCAGCCCCGCCGCTACTGGCACCGGGGAGCTGTTTTTT

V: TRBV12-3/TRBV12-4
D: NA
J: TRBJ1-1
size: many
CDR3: CASSFSGTTEAFF
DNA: TGTGCCAGCAGTTTCTCCGGGACCACTGAAGCTTTCTTT

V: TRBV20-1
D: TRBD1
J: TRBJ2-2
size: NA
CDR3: CCAKSKQGAGTGELFF
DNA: TGCTGTGCTAAAAGTAAACAGGGGGCAGGCACCGGGGAGCTGTTTTTT

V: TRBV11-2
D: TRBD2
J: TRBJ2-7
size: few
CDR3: CASSFSSGDAYEQYF
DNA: TGTGCCAGCAGCTTTTCTAGCGGAGATGCTTACGAGCAGTACTTC

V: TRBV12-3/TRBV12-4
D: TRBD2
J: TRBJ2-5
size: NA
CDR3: CASSYRSGGPQETQYF
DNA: TGTGCCAGCAGTTATAGGAGCGGGGGGCCCCAAGAGACCCAGTACTTC

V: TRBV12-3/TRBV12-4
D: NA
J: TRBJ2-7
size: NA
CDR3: CASSYRIGSGYEQYF
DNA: TGTGCCAGCAGTTACCGTATCGGGAGCGGCTACGAGCAGTACTTC

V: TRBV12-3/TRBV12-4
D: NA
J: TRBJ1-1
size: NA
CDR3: CASSQRPGTNTEAFF
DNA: TGTGCCAGCAGCCAACGCCCTGGAACGAACACTGAAGCTTTCTTT

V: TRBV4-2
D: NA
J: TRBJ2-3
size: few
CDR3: CASSPTLTDTQYF
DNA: TGTGCCAGCAGCCCGACCCTCACAGATACGCAGTATTTT

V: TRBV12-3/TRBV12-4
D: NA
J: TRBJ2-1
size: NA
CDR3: CASSFSTRRNEQFF
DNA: TGTGCCAGCAGTTTCAGTACCAGGCGGAATGAGCAGTTCTTC

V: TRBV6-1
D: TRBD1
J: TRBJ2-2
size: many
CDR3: CASSDRQGGNTGELFF
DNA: TGTGCCAGCTCCGACCGACAGGGGGGAAACACCGGGGAGCTGTTTTTT

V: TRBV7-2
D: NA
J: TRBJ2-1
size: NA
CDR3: CASRVAVSNEQFF
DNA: TGTGCCAGCCGAGTAGCGGTTTCCAATGAGCAGTTCTTC

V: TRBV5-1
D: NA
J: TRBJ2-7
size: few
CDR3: CASSLDSIYEQYF
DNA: TGCGCCAGCAGCTTGGACAGTATCTACGAGCAGTACTTC

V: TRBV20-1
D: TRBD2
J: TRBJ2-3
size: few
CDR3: CSASTSGSGNTQYF
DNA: TGCAGTGCTAGTACTAGCGGGAGTGGAAATACGCAGTATTTT

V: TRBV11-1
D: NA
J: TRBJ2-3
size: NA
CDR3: CASSSPSHETTGADTQYF
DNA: TGTGCCAGCAGCTCCCCGTCGCACGAAACGACCGGGGCAGATACGCAGTATTTT

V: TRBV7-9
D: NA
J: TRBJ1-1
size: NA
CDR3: CASSPLAANTEAFF
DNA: TGTGCCAGCAGCCCCCTGGCGGCGAACACTGAAGCTTTCTTT

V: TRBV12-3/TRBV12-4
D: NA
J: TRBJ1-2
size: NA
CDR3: CASSLATTAPYGYTF
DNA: TGTGCCAGCAGTTTAGCAACGACAGCTCCATATGGCTACACCTTC

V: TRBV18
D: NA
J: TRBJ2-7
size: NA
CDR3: CASRPQGGYEQYF
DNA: TGTGCCAGCCGCCCCCAGGGGGGGTACGAGCAGTACTTC

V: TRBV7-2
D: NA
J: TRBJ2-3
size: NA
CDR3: CASSFVGPDTQYF
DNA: TGTGCCAGCAGCTTCGTAGGGCCAGATACGCAGTATTTT

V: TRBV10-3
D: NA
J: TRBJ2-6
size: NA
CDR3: CASKPRQTLASGANVLTF
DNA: TGTGCCTCTAAGCCGAGACAGACACTAGCCTCTGGGGCCAACGTCCTGACTTTC

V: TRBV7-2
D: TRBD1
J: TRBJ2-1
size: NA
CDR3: CASSPQGAVYNEQFF
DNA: TGTGCCAGCAGCCCCCAGGGGGCCGTATACAATGAGCAGTTCTTC

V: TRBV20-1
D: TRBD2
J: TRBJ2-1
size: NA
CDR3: CSVYGTSAYNEQFF
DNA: TGCAGTGTATATGGGACTAGCGCTTACAATGAGCAGTTCTTC

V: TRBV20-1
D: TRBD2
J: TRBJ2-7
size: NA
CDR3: CSARIAGEFYEQYF
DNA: TGCAGTGCTAGGATAGCGGGGGAGTTCTACGAGCAGTACTTC

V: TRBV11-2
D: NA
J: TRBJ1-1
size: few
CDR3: CASSLSNEAFF
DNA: TGTGCCAGCAGCTTATCTAACGAAGCTTTCTTT

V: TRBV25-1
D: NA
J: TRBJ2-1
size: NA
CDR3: CASISGERGEQFF
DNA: TGTGCCAGCATCTCAGGGGAAAGGGGTGAGCAGTTCTTC

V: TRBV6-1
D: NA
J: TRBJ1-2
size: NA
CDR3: CASSERDNYGYTF
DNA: TGTGCCAGCAGTGAGAGAGATAACTATGGCTACACCTTC

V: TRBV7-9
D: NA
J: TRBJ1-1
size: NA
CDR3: CASSLEGGRMNTEAFF
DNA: TGTGCCAGCAGCCTAGAGGGGGGACGAATGAACACTGAAGCTTTCTTT

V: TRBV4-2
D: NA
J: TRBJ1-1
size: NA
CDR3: CASSQEGQGGTEAFF
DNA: TGTGCCAGCAGCCAAGAAGGGCAGGGAGGCACTGAAGCTTTCTTT

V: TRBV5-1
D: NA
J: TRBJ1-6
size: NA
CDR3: CASSLEGRAESPLHF
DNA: TGCGCCAGCAGCTTGGAGGGCAGGGCCGAATCACCCCTCCACTTT

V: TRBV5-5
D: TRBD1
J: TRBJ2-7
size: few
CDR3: CASSRGQGIHEQYF
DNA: TGTGCCAGCAGCCGCGGACAGGGGATACACGAGCAGTACTTC

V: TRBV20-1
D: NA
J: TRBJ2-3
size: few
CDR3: CSASGALAGNTDTQYF
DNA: TGCAGTGCTAGTGGGGCGTTGGCGGGGAACACAGATACGCAGTATTTT

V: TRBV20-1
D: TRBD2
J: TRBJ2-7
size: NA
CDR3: CSAPLTSGTYEQYF
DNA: TGCAGTGCTCCCCTGACTAGCGGTACCTACGAGCAGTACTTC

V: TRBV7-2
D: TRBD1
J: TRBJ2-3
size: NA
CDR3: CASSSKRQGDTQYF
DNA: TGTGCCAGCAGCTCGAAACGACAGGGAGATACGCAGTATTTT

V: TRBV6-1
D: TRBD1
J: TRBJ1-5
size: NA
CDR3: CASSEGQGRQPQHF
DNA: TGTGCCAGCAGTGAAGGACAGGGGAGGCAGCCCCAGCATTTT

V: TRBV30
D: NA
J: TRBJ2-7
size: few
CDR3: CAWTSMAGSLYEQYF
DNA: TGTGCCTGGACCTCCATGGCGGGAAGTCTCTACGAGCAGTACTTC

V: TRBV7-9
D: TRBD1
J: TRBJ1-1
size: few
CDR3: CASRPTYRGGTEAFF
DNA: TGTGCCAGCAGACCAACCTACAGGGGTGGGACTGAAGCTTTCTTT

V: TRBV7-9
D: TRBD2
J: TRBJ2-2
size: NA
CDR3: CASSTNGGASGELFF
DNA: TGTGCCAGCAGCACGAACGGGGGGGCGTCCGGGGAGCTGTTTTTT

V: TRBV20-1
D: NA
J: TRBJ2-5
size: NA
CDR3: CSARLQPETQYF
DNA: TGCAGTGCTAGATTACAACCGGAGACCCAGTACTTC